Listed below are T cell receptor beta chains from one sample, sequenced in a study of regulatory T cells in long-lasting Graves disease. TCRdb independently ran MiXCR on the multiplex PCR reads; one entry per CDR3 protein. The repertoire has approximately 690,000 distinct CDR3 sequences, approximately 29% of them found once; the top ten carry about two fifths. The sequences come from peripheral blood mononuclear cells (PBMCs), collected when the disease was refractory, from a patient treated with antithyroid drugs. The origin of the receptors is a female donor with Graves disease. Both conserved end residues are part of each CDR3. The order of the fields is J gene, clone size, V gene, D gene, CDR3 DNA, CDR3 protein. D genes are given only for firm matches. Clone size is given for some rows only: seen once, a few or many times, or a class if the clone is expanded.

>TRBJ2-7|.|TRBV29-1|.
TGCAGCGTTGGATCAGGGGACGGGAGGGAGCAGTACTTC
CSVGSGDGREQYF
>TRBJ1-2|few|TRBV28|.
TGTGCCAGCAGTTTGGGGCAGGGGTGGAAAGATGGCTACACCTTC
CASSLGQGWKDGYTF
>TRBJ2-7|.|TRBV10-3|.
TGTGCCATCAGTGATGTACTAGGGGCCTACGAGCAGTACTTC
CAISDVLGAYEQYF
>TRBJ1-5|few|TRBV6-1|.
TGTGCCAGCAGTGAAGACGGCTCCCGGCCTCGACCCCAGCATTTT
CASSEDGSRPRPQHF
>TRBJ2-5|.|TRBV20-1|TRBD1
TGCAGTGCTAACGGACAGGGAGGAGAGACCCAGTACTTC
CSANGQGGETQYF
>TRBJ1-4|.|TRBV28|TRBD1
TGTGCCAGCAGTTATACCCCTCCGGGACAGTTCAATGAAAAACTGTTTTTT
CASSYTPPGQFNEKLFF
>TRBJ1-2|few|TRBV27|.
TGTGCCAGCAGTTTATCGAGGACGTTTCGCTATGGCTACACCTTC
CASSLSRTFRYGYTF
>TRBJ2-7|few|TRBV7-2|.
TGTGCCAGCACCTCGAACAGGGTGTCCTACGAGCAGTACTTC
CASTSNRVSYEQYF
>TRBJ1-3|few|TRBV11-2|.
TGTGCCAGCAGCTTATGGGTAGGAAACACCATATATTTT
CASSLWVGNTIYF
>TRBJ1-2|many|TRBV28|.
TGTGCCACCACCTTTAACTATGGCTACACCTTC
CATTFNYGYTF
>TRBJ1-6|.|TRBV18|TRBD1
TGTGCCAGCTCACAAGGACAGGGGGCTAATTCACCCCTCCACTTT
CASSQGQGANSPLHF
>TRBJ2-7|.|TRBV5-5|TRBD2
TGTGCCAGCAGCTTGGACCTAGCGGCCGCCTACGAGCAGTACTTC
CASSLDLAAAYEQYF
>TRBJ2-7|many|TRBV28|TRBD2
TGTGCCAGCAGTCTTCCTAAGCGGGGCGAGCAGTACTTC
CASSLPKRGEQYF
>TRBJ2-7|.|TRBV27|TRBD1
TGTGCCAGCAGTTTATCAGGGGGCGGCTCCTACGAGCAGTACTTC
CASSLSGGGSYEQYF
>TRBJ2-2|few|TRBV30|.
TGTGCCTGGAGTGTAATGGGGGGTAACACCGGGGAGCTGTTTTTT
CAWSVMGGNTGELFF
>TRBJ2-2|.|TRBV6-2/TRBV6-3|TRBD1
TGTGCCAGCAGTTACCCCAGGGGGTCCCAGGGGACCGGGGAGCTGTTTTTT
CASSYPRGSQGTGELFF
>TRBJ2-7|once|TRBV28|.
TGTGCCAGCAGTGTCGAAATACGAGGCTACGAGCAGTACTTC
CASSVEIRGYEQYF
>TRBJ2-4|many|TRBV5-6|.
TGTGCCAGCAGCTTGGGGGGAAACCGCGGCGACATTCAGTACTTC
CASSLGGNRGDIQYF
>TRBJ2-5|.|TRBV12-3/TRBV12-4|.
TGTGCCAGCAGTTTTAGGACAGACCAAGAGACCCAGTACTTC
CASSFRTDQETQYF
>TRBJ2-5|many|TRBV2|.
TGTGCCAGCAGTGAAGACCTAGGAGCGGAAGAGACCCAGTACTTC
CASSEDLGAEETQYF
>TRBJ1-1|many|TRBV28|.
TGTGCCAGCAGTTTAAGGTATCGGACGGCAGGAGGGAACGCTGAAGCTTTCTTT
CASSLRYRTAGGNAEAFF
>TRBJ1-6|.|TRBV3-1|.
TGTGCCAGCAGCCTTGAGTCAGGCGGTAATTCACCCCTCCACTTT
CASSLESGGNSPLHF